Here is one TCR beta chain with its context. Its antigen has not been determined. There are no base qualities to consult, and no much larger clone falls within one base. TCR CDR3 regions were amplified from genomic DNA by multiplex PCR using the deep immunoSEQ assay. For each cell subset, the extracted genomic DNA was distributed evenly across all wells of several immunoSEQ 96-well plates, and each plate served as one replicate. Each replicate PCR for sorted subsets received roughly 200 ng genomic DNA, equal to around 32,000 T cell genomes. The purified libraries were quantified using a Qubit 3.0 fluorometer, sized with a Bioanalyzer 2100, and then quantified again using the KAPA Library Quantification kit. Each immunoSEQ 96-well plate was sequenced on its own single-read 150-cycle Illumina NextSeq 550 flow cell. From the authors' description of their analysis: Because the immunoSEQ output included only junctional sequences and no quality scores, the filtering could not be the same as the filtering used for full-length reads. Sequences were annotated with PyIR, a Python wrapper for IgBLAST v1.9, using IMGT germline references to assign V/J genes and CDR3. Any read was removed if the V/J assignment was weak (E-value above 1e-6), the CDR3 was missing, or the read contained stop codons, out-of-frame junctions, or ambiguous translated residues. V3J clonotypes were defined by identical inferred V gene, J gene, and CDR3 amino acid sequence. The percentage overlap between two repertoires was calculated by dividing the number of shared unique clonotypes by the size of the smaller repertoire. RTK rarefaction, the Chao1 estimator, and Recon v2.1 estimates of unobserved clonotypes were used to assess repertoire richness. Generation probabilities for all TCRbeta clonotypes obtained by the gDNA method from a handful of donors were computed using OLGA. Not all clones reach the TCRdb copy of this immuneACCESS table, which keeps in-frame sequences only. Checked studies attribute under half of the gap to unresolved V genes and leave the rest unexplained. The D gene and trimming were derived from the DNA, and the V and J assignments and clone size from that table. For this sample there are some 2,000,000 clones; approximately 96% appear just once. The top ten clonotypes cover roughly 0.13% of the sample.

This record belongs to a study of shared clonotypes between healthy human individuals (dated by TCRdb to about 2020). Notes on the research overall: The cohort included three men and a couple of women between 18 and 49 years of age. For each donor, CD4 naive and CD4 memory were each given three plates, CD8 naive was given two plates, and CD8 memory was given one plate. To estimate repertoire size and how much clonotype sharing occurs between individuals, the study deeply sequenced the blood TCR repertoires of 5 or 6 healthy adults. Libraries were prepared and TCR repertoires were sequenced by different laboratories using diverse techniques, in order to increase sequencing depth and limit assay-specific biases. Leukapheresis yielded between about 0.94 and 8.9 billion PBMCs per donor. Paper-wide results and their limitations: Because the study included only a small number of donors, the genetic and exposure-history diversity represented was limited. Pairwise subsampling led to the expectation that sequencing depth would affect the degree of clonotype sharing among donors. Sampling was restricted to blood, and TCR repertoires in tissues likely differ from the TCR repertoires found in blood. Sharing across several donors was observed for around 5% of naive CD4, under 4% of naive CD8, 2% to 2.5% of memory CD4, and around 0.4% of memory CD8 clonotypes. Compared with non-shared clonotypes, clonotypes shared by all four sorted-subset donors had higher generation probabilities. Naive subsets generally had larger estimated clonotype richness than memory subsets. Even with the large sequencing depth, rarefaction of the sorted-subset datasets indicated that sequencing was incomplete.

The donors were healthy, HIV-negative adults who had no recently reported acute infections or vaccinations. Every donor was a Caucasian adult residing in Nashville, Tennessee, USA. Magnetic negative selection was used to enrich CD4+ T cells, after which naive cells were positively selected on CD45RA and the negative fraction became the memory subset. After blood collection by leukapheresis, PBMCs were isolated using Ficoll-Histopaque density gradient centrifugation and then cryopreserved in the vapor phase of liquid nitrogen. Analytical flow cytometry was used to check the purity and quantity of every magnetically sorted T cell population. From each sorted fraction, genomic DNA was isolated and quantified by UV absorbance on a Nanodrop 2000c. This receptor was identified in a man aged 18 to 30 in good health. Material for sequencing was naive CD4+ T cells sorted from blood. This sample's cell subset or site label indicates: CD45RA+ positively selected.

CDR3 reads: CASRRTASYEQYF. The nucleotides read TGTGCCAGCAGAAGGACAGCCTCCTACGAGCAGTACTTC. This receptor chain uses TRBV5-6 and TRBJ2-7; TRBD1 is a weak D gene call, 6 bases matching. From cysteine to phenylalanine, the CDR3 is 13 amino acids long. The only DNA kept is the CDR3, 39 bases in frame from the first base. V is clipped by 5 bases and J by 0 bases, and the sequence between their germline boundaries is 9 bases long. CDR1 and CDR2 (SGHDT, YYEEEE) derive from the germline V gene. Beyond the CDR3, the reference TRBV5-6 and TRBJ2-7 genes provide the residues; the full variable domain reads: DAGVTQSPTHLIKTRGQQVTLRCSPKSGHDTVSWYQQALGQGPQFIFQYYEEEERQRGNFPDRFSGHQFPNYSSELNVNALLLGDSALYLCASRRTASYEQYFGPGTRLTVT.